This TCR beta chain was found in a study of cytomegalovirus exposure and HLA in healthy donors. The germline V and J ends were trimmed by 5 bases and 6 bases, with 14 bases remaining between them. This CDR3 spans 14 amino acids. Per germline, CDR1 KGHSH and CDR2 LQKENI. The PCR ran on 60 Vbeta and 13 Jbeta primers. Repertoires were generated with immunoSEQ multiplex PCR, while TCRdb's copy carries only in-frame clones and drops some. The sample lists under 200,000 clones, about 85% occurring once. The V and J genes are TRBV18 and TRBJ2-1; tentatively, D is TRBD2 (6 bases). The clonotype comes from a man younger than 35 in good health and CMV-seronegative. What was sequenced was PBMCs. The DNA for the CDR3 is TGTGCCAGCTCATGGGCGACTAGGTTCAATGAGCAGTTCTTC. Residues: CASSWATRFNEQFF.